This TCR beta chain came from a study of cytomegalovirus exposure and HLA in healthy donors. Study-wide results and limits: Cytomegalovirus-associated TCR beta chains were listed, numbering some 170. While the bulk of TCR sequences proved rare, some public TCRs turned up in many donors. With high specificity and sensitivity, the classifier reportedly diagnosed cytomegalovirus status.

The CDR3 runs to 12 residues. Germline CDR1 MDHEN, CDR2 SYDVKM. Trimming took 6 bases from V and 2 from J, leaving 8 bases between them. Method: immunoSEQ multiplex PCR; TCRdb's copy keeps in-frame clones and lacks some. The sample includes some 110,000 clones, roughly nine tenths seen only once; the top ten take over 3%. With respect to this clone: The antigen is not known.

Sequences were obtained from PBMCs. The rearrangement links TRBV28 to TRBJ2-7, with D possibly TRBD1 on 6 matching bases. The sequence derives from a woman aged 18-30 years in good health and CMV-seropositive. This CDR3 is CASSKGAYEQYF. CDR3 in DNA: TGTGCCAGCAGCAAGGGGGCCTACGAGCAGTACTTC.